This T cell receptor (beta chain) was recovered during a study of blood T cell repertoires in COVID-19. For the study at large: Some COVID-19 samples were acute and others convalescent; all came from the United States, Italy and Spain.

Authors' data handling: Amplification of reference gene primers provided the estimated nucleated cell counts. Using immunoSEQ multiplex PCR, the repertoire was profiled, and TCRdb retains in-frame clones only, with some absent. The D gene and trimming were derived from the DNA, and the V and J assignments and clone size from that table. The sample comprises fewer than 85,000 clones, about 88% of which are singletons, and 7% to 10% rests with the top ten. This clone has more than one count but fewer than ten. V dropped 6 bases and J dropped 9 bases, with 15 bases sitting between them. Germline lookup yields CDR1 MRHNA and CDR2 SNTAGT. This CDR3 comprises 13 residues.

This rearrangement joins TRBV6-4 to TRBJ2-1; D possibly corresponds to TRBD2 (5 bases). The receptor's source is a human donor in a cohort sampled during active COVID-19. The sample taken for sequencing was peripheral blood. CDR3 nucleotide sequence: TGTGCCAGCAGCCGCGCGGGTTCGGGTGAGCAGTTCTTC. It is translated as CASSRAGSGEQFF.